The 11 T cell receptor beta chains below come from one sample, sequenced in a study of control samples from healthy donors and cancer patients. Here immunoSEQ multiplex PCR was the method, and the copy in TCRdb shows in-frame clones only, minus some. The profile shows some 67,000 clones, 89% of them singletons. Sequenced sample: PBMCs. The receptor set was obtained from a man between 60 and 75 years old with lung cancer.

This sequence joins TRBV18 and TRBJ1-2; D is ambiguous. Trimming took 5 bases from V and 3 from J, leaving 7 bases between them. The CDR3 is 12 amino acids. Per the germline V gene, CDR1 is KGHSH and CDR2 is LQKENI. CDR3 sequence reads: CASSSSDYGYTF. In nucleotides, the CDR3 is TGTGCCAGCTCAAGTTCGGACTATGGCTACACCTTC.

Here the CDR3 reads CASSLSASTDTQYF. The CDR3 nucleotides read TGTGCCAGCAGCTTATCGGCAAGCACAGATACGCAGTATTTT. The chain couples TRBV7-9 to TRBJ2-3; D gene unclear. Germline CDR1 reads SEHNR; CDR2 reads FQNEAQ (reference sequence). This CDR3 is 14 amino acids long. V lost 2 bases and J 0 bases, leaving 6 bases between the germline ends.

The rearrangement links TRBV7-9 to TRBJ2-7, with a weak D call TRBD1 (5 bases). The CDR3 totals 15 residues. Germline CDR1 SEHNR, CDR2 FQNEAQ (reference sequence). V lost 4 bases, J lost 4 bases, and 17 bases lay in between. In DNA, the CDR3 is TGTGCCAGCAGCTCAGACCGACAGTTTATGTACGAGCAGTACTTC. Its protein is CASSSDRQFMYEQYF.

The chain carries TRBV27 and TRBJ1-1; no firm D call. Looked up from germline, CDR1 is MNHEY and CDR2 is SMNVEV (reference sequence). Trimming took off 5 bases at V and 5 bases at J, with 9 bases between the two ends. This CDR3 contains 12 residues. The CDR3 reads CASSPRGTEAFF. In DNA, the CDR3 is TGTGCCAGCAGTCCTCGAGGAACTGAAGCTTTCTTT.

This clone was picked up a small number of times. This chain links TRBV9 with TRBJ1-6; TRBD1 aligns across 9 bases. With V trimmed by 3 bases and J by 7 bases, 5 bases remained unmatched. Germline loops: CDR1 SGDLS, CDR2 YYNGEE. The CDR3 consists of 15 residues. CDR3 coding DNA: TGTGCCAGCAGCGGGGACAGGGCAGGGAATTCACCCCTCCACTTT. Translating it yields CASSGDRAGNSPLHF.

V and J are TRBV6-6 and TRBJ2-3; unclear D gene. Germline assignment: CDR1 MNHNY and CDR2 SVGAGI (reference sequence). This CDR3 contains 14 residues. The germline V and J ends were trimmed by 7 bases and 1 base, with 12 bases remaining between them. The CDR3 nucleotides are TGTGCCAGCACACCCCGGCACCGCACAGATACGCAGTATTTT. Translating gives CASTPRHRTDTQYF.

The chain joins TRBV30 to TRBJ1-2; D is uncertain. The CDR3 loop spans 12 amino acids. The ends were cut back, 4 bases at V and 7 bases at J, with 13 bases in the middle. Germline CDR1 reads GTSNPN; CDR2 reads SVGIG (reference sequence). CDR3: CAWNLGFSGYTF. CDR3 in DNA: TGTGCCTGGAATTTGGGGTTTAGTGGCTACACCTTC.

This chain uses TRBV27 with TRBJ2-3; TRBD2 aligns across 7 bases. The CDR3 spans 16 residues. V dropped 6 bases and J dropped 0; count of bases not matched to a gene: 9. The germline gives CDR1 MNHEY, CDR2 SMNVEV (reference sequence). Here the CDR3 DNA reads TGTGCCAGCAGGGACATGGGGGGGAGGAGCACAGATACGCAGTATTTT. Its protein is CASRDMGGRSTDTQYF.

The chain employs TRBV7-3 and TRBJ1-1, with D hard to call. The CDR3 is made up of 15 amino acids. V lost 0 bases, J lost 1 base, and 9 bases lay in between. The germline gives CDR1 SGHTA, CDR2 FQGTGA. For the CDR3, the DNA is TGTGCCAGCAGCTTAACCGGATTTCGGAACACTGAAGCTTTCTTT. This sequence encodes CASSLTGFRNTEAFF.

The rearrangement links TRBV19 to TRBJ1-1, with D perhaps matching TRBD1 (6 bases). Germline V gene lookup returns CDR1 LNHDA and CDR2 SQIVND (reference sequence). V was trimmed by 8 bases and J by 3 bases, leaving 16 bases between them. The length of the CDR3 is 14 residues. The CDR3 sequence: CASSPRGQYTEAFF. CDR3 in DNA: TGTGCCAGTTCCCCCCGTGGACAGTACACTGAAGCTTTCTTT.

The V and J genes are TRBV27 and TRBJ2-7; perhaps TRBD1 as D (6 bases). Germline V gene data show CDR1 as MNHEY and CDR2 as SMNVEV (reference sequence). V lost 3 bases to trimming and J lost 7 bases, with 16 bases between them. The CDR3 runs 14 residues. CDR3 sequence reads: CASSFGQTVGEQYF. CDR3 in DNA: TGTGCCAGCAGTTTCGGACAGACCGTTGGAGAGCAGTACTTC.